This T cell receptor (beta chain) was sequenced during a study of T cells in Graves' hyperthyroidism and ophthalmopathy. Study information: Peripheral blood was drawn at first diagnosis, prior to all treatment. Findings of the study overall: Most thyroid clonotypes with frequency above 0.001 were detected in blood.

It was RNA transcripts that yielded the amplified TCR beta CDR3 regions. First-round RT-PCR of the TCR CDR3 relied on the HTBI primer set. Using its own MiXCR run on the multiplex PCR reads, TCRdb lists one record per CDR3 protein. The sample has about 350,000 distinct CDR3 sequences; about 15% are singletons. To note about this clonotype: Its antigen is still unknown. A read error may produce the germline difference seen at one junction end.

Stability of Graves' hyperthyroidism was defined as absent ophthalmopathy progression within 18 months. Criteria for exclusion of patients were uncontrolled infection, other autoimmune disease, pregnancy or lactation. CDR1 is MNHEY and CDR2 is SMNVEV in the germline V gene (reference sequence). This CDR3 has 20 amino acids. V and J are TRBV27 and TRBJ2-1; possibly TRBD1 for D (5 bases). The receptor's source is a woman between 25 and 40 years old with Graves' hyperthyroidism. Sequenced: blood. In DNA, the CDR3 is TGTGCCAGTCCTTCTGTCCGCGGCGGCCAGGGCCGCAGGGTGTACAATGAGCGGTTCTTC. Its translation is CASPSVRGGQGRRVYNERFF.